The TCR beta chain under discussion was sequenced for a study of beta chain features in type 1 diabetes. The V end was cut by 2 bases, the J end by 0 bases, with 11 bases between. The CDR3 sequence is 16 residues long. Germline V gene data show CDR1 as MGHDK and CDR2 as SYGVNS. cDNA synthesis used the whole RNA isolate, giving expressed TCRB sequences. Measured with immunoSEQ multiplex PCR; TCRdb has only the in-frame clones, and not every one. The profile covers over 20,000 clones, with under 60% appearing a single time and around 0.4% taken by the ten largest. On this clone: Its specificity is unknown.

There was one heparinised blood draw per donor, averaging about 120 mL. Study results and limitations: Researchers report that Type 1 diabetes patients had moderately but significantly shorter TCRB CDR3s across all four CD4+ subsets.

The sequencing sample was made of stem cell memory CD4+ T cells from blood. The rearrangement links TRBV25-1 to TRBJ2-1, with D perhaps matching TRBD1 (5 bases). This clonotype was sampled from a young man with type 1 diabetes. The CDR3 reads CASSEGQHRSYNEQFF. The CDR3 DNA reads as TGTGCCAGCAGTGAAGGACAACACCGCTCCTACAATGAGCAGTTCTTC.